The 14 T cell receptor beta chains in this list originate from one sample, sequenced in a study of shared clonotypes between healthy human individuals. The table came from immunoSEQ multiplex PCR; TCRdb's copy has only in-frame clones and leaves some out. The profile shows some 2,500,000 clones, less than 95% of them singletons. The specimen sequenced was naive CD4+ T cells from PBMCs. The subset was: CD45RA+ positively selected. Source of these receptors: a man between 18 and 35 years old in good health. Some clones in this sample may be carry-over from other donors' samples.

The J gene is TRBJ2-3, the V gene TRBV28; tentative D call: TRBD2 (6 bases). Deletions cut 7 bases from V and 2 bases from J, with 16 bases between. Germline lookup yields CDR1 MDHEN and CDR2 SYDVKM. This CDR3 region has 15 residues. The DNA for the CDR3 is TGTGCCAGCACGTCCCCAGGACTATACACAGATACGCAGTATTTT. Translating gives CASTSPGLYTDTQYF.

The chain has TRBV6-6 and TRBJ2-1, with D tentatively TRBD2 (6 bases). CDR1 is MNHNY, CDR2 SVGAGI, per germline (reference sequence). Trimming took off 10 bases at V and 4 bases at J, with 20 bases between the two ends. The CDR3 extends over 15 amino acids. The CDR3 sequence: CATTLAGSSYNEQFF. The DNA for the CDR3 is TGTGCCACCACCCTTGCCGGGAGTTCTTACAATGAGCAGTTCTTC.

The genes are TRBV9 and TRBJ2-7; D unclear. The CDR3 extends over 14 amino acids. Germline V lookup: CDR1 SGDLS, CDR2 YYNGEE. Trimming stripped 3 bases from V and 0 bases from J, with 10 bases between. CDR3 protein: CASSALSSSYEQYF. CDR3 in DNA: TGTGCCAGCAGCGCACTTAGTTCCTCCTACGAGCAGTACTTC.

The rearrangement links TRBV6-1 to TRBJ2-1; D might be TRBD2 (5 bases). Germline V gene sequence: CDR1 MNHNS, CDR2 SASEGT. The germline V and J ends were trimmed by 2 bases and 4 bases, with 12 bases remaining between them. The CDR3 runs 15 residues. The CDR3 here is CASSEYRSGYNEQFF. Written as DNA, the CDR3 is TGTGCCAGCAGTGAATATAGGTCGGGGTACAATGAGCAGTTCTTC.

V usage is TRBV28 and J usage is TRBJ2-3, with D tentatively TRBD2 (5 bases). The germline V gene encodes CDR1 MDHEN and CDR2 SYDVKM. V shed 8 bases and J shed 0 bases, with 12 bases lying between them. The CDR3 has 14 residues. CDR3 sequence: CASGERRSTDTQYF. DNA of the CDR3: TGTGCCAGCGGAGAGCGGCGGAGCACAGATACGCAGTATTTT.

The chain couples TRBV21-1 to TRBJ2-1; the table gives TRBD2 as D, unverified against the DNA. TRBV21-1 is a documented pseudogene. This CDR3 comprises 14 residues. The CDR3 nucleotides are TGTGCCAAGAGGGGCGGACTAGGGATCAGTGAGCAGTTCTTC. It codes for CAKRGGLGISEQFF.

The chain carries TRBV19 and TRBJ2-2; D may be TRBD2 (7 bases). This CDR3 spans 16 amino acids. Trimming stripped 7 bases from V and 3 bases from J, with 18 bases between. The germline CDR1 and CDR2 sequences are LNHDA and SQIVND (reference sequence). The DNA of the CDR3 is TGTGCCAGTACCGGGGGCCTAGCGGCCCACACCGGGGAGCTGTTTTTT. It is translated as CASTGGLAAHTGELFF.

The chain carries TRBV4-2 and TRBJ2-3; 11 positions agree with TRBD2. CDR1 and CDR2 from the germline V gene are LGHNA and YNFKEQ. The CDR3 is 19 residues long. V dropped 1 base and J dropped 1; count of bases not matched to a gene: 10. CDR3 in DNA: TGTGCCAGCAGCCAAGGATCCGCTCTACTAGCGGGGGGCACAGATACGCAGTATTTT. This sequence encodes CASSQGSALLAGGTDTQYF.

The rearrangement links TRBV7-2 to TRBJ2-7, with D possibly TRBD1 on 5 matching bases. The V and J ends lost 5 bases and 3 bases respectively, with 17 bases between them. The length of the CDR3 is 15 residues. The germline V gene has CDR1 SGHTA and CDR2 FQGNSA. This CDR3 is CASSPSPARDYEQYF. CDR3 sequence (DNA): TGTGCCAGCAGCCCGAGTCCAGCCAGGGACTACGAGCAGTACTTC.

This clone was recorded only once. The J gene is TRBJ1-1, the V gene TRBV29-1; D is perhaps TRBD1 (6 bases). The V end was cut by 6 bases, the J end by 10 bases, with 12 bases between. Germline V CDR1 and CDR2: SQVTM, ANQGSEA. The CDR3 is 10 residues long. DNA for the CDR3: TGCAGCGTGGGGGGGGCTTCAGCTTTCTTT. Amino acid sequence: CSVGGASAFF.

This clone appeared a single time. The J gene is TRBJ2-7, the V gene TRBV9; 11 bases fit TRBD1. The V gene end was trimmed by 1 base and the J gene end by 5 bases; junction bases not matched to a gene: 2. Germline V gene lookup returns CDR1 SGDLS and CDR2 YYNGEE. The CDR3 is made up of 14 amino acids. CDR3 nucleotides: TGTGCCAGCAGCGTAAGGACAGGGGGCGACGAGCAGTACTTC. This codes for CASSVRTGGDEQYF.

This rearrangement joins TRBV10-3 to TRBJ2-1; 7 bases line up with TRBD2. The trim removed 6 bases at V and 8 bases at J, leaving 7 bases unmatched. Germline lookup yields CDR1 ENHRY and CDR2 SYGVKD. This CDR3 spans 13 amino acids. The CDR3 spells CAISGGRSDEQFF. The CDR3 region has the DNA TGTGCCATCAGCGGCGGGAGAAGCGATGAGCAGTTCTTC.

The J gene is TRBJ1-1, the V gene TRBV28; D uncertain. Germline V lookup: CDR1 MDHEN, CDR2 SYDVKM. The CDR3 totals 13 residues. The V end lost 5 bases, the J end lost 4 bases, and 11 bases lay between the germline ends. CDR3 DNA sequence: TGTGCCAGCAGTCCGCAACTGAGCACTGAAGCTTTCTTT. Amino acid sequence: CASSPQLSTEAFF.

V and J are TRBV18 and TRBJ1-1, with D unresolved. The CDR3 has 15 residues. Germline CDR1 KGHSH, CDR2 LQKENI. Trimming stripped 4 bases from V and 0 bases from J, with 12 bases between. The CDR3: CASSLTAPMNTEAFF. In DNA form, the CDR3 reads TGTGCCAGCTCACTGACGGCCCCCATGAACACTGAAGCTTTCTTT.